These 16 T cell receptor beta chains were all obtained from the same sample, sequenced in a study of stem cell transplantation in POMP-related autoinflammatory disease. TCRdb's table, derived via immunoSEQ multiplex PCR, lists solely in-frame clones and lacks some. The sample comprises some 68,000 clones, approximately 91% of which are singletons, and 0.6% to 0.8% rests with the top ten. Here the sequenced sample was CD4+ T cells from PBMCs, taken after stem cell transplantation. These receptors originate from a human patient with POMP-related autoinflammation and immune dysregulation (PRAID). The T cells may partly be graft donor cells.

With regard to this clone: At one end, the junction sequence differs from germline, possibly due to a read error. This chain links TRBV28 with TRBJ2-7; D is ambiguous. The CDR3 consists of 12 residues. CDR1 and CDR2 from the germline V gene are MDHEN and SYDVKM. The CDR3 loop reads CASSPDVIDTSF. Written as DNA, the CDR3 is TGTGCCAGCAGCCCCGACGTTATTGACACAAGCTTC.

This clone appeared a single time. The J gene is TRBJ1-1, the V gene TRBV18, with D unclear. The CDR3 totals 11 residues. Trimming pared 2 bases from V and 3 bases from J, leaving 1 base between. Germline V lookup: CDR1 KGHSH, CDR2 LQKENI. CDR3 in amino acids: CASSPDTEAFF. The CDR3 DNA sequence: TGTGCCAGCTCACCAGACACTGAAGCTTTCTTT.

The chain couples TRBV28 to TRBJ1-2; D is unresolved. The CDR3 consists of 11 residues. With 6 bases removed from V and 2 bases from J, the gap between germline ends came to 4 bases. The V gene's germline CDR1 is MDHEN and CDR2 SYDVKM. The CDR3 spells CASRGNYGYTF. CDR3 DNA: TGTGCCAGCAGGGGCAACTATGGCTACACCTTC.

The gene calls are TRBV2 and TRBJ1-2; D is undetermined. This CDR3 has 14 residues. Germline V lookup: CDR1 SNHLY, CDR2 FYNNEI. V was shortened by 4 bases and J by 0 bases, with 9 bases between the two germline ends. Here the CDR3 reads CASSVVPTNYGYTF. CDR3 DNA sequence: TGTGCCAGCAGTGTCGTTCCTACTAACTATGGCTACACCTTC.

This chain uses TRBV2 with TRBJ2-3; 9 bases match TRBD1. CDR1 SNHLY and CDR2 FYNNEI come from the germline V gene. V shed 7 bases, J shed 6 bases, and the junction held 11 bases outside the gene matches. This CDR3 is built from 15 residues. CDR3 bases: TGTGCCAGCAACGGACAGGGGCATGTTTGGGATACGCAGTATTTT. Its translation is CASNGQGHVWDTQYF. Based on the CDR3 plus reference TRBV2 and TRBJ2-3, the full variable domain is EPEVTQTPSHQVTQMGQEVILRCVPISNHLYFYWYRQILGQKVEFLVSFYNNEISEKSEIFDDQFSVERPDGSNFTLKIRSTKLEDSAMYFCASNGQGHVWDTQYFGPGTRLTVL.

The J gene is TRBJ2-2, the V gene TRBV15, with D perhaps matching TRBD1 or TRBD2 (5 bases each). CDR1 and CDR2 from the germline V gene are LNHNV and YYDKDF (reference sequence). CDR3 size: 15 residues. The germline V and J ends were trimmed by 2 bases and 4 bases, with 11 bases remaining between them. In nucleotides, the CDR3 is TGTGCCACCAGCAGACGTTCAGGGAGCACCGGGGAGCTGTTTTTT. Translated, it gives CATSRRSGSTGELFF. Full variable domain (missing parts from reference TRBV15 and TRBJ2-2): DAMVIQNPRYQVTQFGKPVTLSCSQTLNHNVMYWYQQKSSQAPKLLFHYYDKDFNNEADTPDNFQSRRPNTSFCFLDIRSPGLGDTAMYLCATSRRSGSTGELFFGEGSRLTVL.

This clone appeared once. CDR3 sequence (DNA): TGTGCCAGCAGCTTGGCTAGCGGGGGTTCTAGCACAGATACGCAGTATTTT. It is translated as CASSLASGGSSTDTQYF. The chain recombines TRBV5-4 with TRBJ2-3; the match to TRBD2 covers 10 bases. V gave up 0 bases and J gave up 0 bases; unmatched junction bases: 4. Germline assignment: CDR1 SGHNT and CDR2 YYREEE (reference sequence). The CDR3 consists of 17 residues.

The chain employs TRBV5-5 and TRBJ2-3; unclear D gene. The V end lost 0 bases, the J end lost 5 bases, and 1 base lay between the germline ends. Per germline, CDR1 SGHKS and CDR2 YYEKEE (reference sequence). The CDR3 contains 11 residues. CDR3 coding DNA: TGTGCCAGCAGCTTGGGAGATACGCAGTATTTT. Encoded protein: CASSLGDTQYF.

This clone was counted only a few times. This chain joins TRBV20-1 and TRBJ2-2; 8 bases map to TRBD1. CDR1 is DFQATT, CDR2 SNEGSKA, per germline (reference sequence). The ends lost 3 bases at V and 5 bases at J; junction bases unmatched: 8. This CDR3 has 15 residues. In DNA, the CDR3 is TGCAGTGCTAGTCGCCCAGGGGGCTTTACCGGGGAGCTGTTTTTT. Its protein is CSASRPGGFTGELFF.

Comment on this clone: A read error may produce the germline difference seen at one junction end. The chain carries TRBV6-1 and TRBJ2-7; 9 bases are a match to TRBD1. The germline gives CDR1 MNHNS, CDR2 SASEGT. The CDR3 loop spans 15 amino acids. The CDR3 spells CASSKAGTGNYEQYF. The CDR3 DNA sequence: TGTGCCAGCAGTAAAGCCGGGACAGGGAACTACGAGCAGTACTTC.

This sequence joins TRBV2 and TRBJ2-1; the match to TRBD2 covers 12 bases. The CDR3 sequence is 15 residues long. Germline loops: CDR1 SNHLY, CDR2 FYNNEI. The ends lost 6 bases at V and 8 bases at J; junction bases unmatched: 8. CDR3 sequence (DNA): TGTGCCAGCAGCCAACTAGCGGGAGGAGGGGATGAGCAGTTCTTC. It encodes CASSQLAGGGDEQFF. Full variable domain (missing parts from reference TRBV2 and TRBJ2-1): EPEVTQTPSHQVTQMGQEVILRCVPISNHLYFYWYRQILGQKVEFLVSFYNNEISEKSEIFDDQFSVERPDGSNFTLKIRSTKLEDSAMYFCASSQLAGGGDEQFFGPGTRLTVL.

This clone was seen more than once but under ten times. The chain uses TRBV3-1 (or the pseudogene TRBV3-2) and TRBJ1-5, with no clear D. Germline V gives CDR1 LGHDT, CDR2 YNNKEL (reference sequence). Between the trimmed V and J ends, which lost 4 bases and 7 bases, there was a span of 11 bases. The CDR3 covers 13 residues. CDR3 sequence (DNA): TGTGCCAGCAGCCGATCGCCAGGACAGCCCCAGCATTTT. Residues: CASSRSPGQPQHF.

This chain connects TRBV7-2 to TRBJ1-4; D may be TRBD1 (6 bases). The CDR3 spans 17 residues. The germline gives CDR1 SGHTA, CDR2 FQGNSA. V lost 4 bases and J 0 bases, leaving 15 bases between the germline ends. The CDR3 loop is CASSWTGTRATNEKLFF. The DNA for the CDR3 is TGTGCCAGCAGCTGGACCGGGACACGGGCAACTAATGAAAAACTGTTTTTT.

This chain joins TRBV5-1 and TRBJ2-5; 8 nucleotides match TRBD1. Germline loops: CDR1 SGHRS, CDR2 YFSETQ. The CDR3 is made up of 14 amino acids. V lost 4 bases to trimming and J lost 3 bases; unmatched junction nucleotides: 5. The CDR3 protein is CASSPGTGKETQYF. In DNA, the CDR3 is TGCGCCAGCAGCCCCGGGACAGGTAAAGAGACCCAGTACTTC.

J is TRBJ2-7 and V is TRBV11-2; 12 nucleotides agree with TRBD2. The CDR3 is 19 amino acids. The V segment lost 4 bases and the J segment 3 bases; nucleotides outside the gene matches: 16. From germline, CDR1 is SGHAT and CDR2 FQNNGV. CDR3 sequence (DNA): TGTGCCAGCAGCTGGATTAGGGAAAAAAGGACTAGCGGGAACTACGAGCAGTACTTC. Translated, it gives CASSWIREKRTSGNYEQYF.

This chain's CDR3 is CASWSGLRMYF. CDR3 sequence (DNA): TGTGCCAGCTGGTCAGGCCTCCGGATGTATTTT. The gene calls are TRBV11-2 and TRBJ2-3; no clear D. The germline V gene has CDR1 SGHAT and CDR2 FQNNGV. The CDR3 has 11 amino acids. Trimming took off 8 bases at V and 14 bases at J, with 17 bases between the two ends.